This TCR beta chain is drawn from a study of blood T cell repertoires in COVID-19. Across the whole study: Acute-phase and convalescent COVID-19 samples originated in the United States, Italy and Spain. PBMCs, B-cell-depleted T cells, or T cells provided the cDNA or gDNA that made up the material.

Seattle enrolled patients during active infection and tracked them longitudinally. Authors' analysis steps: Quantification of nucleated cells was approximated via reference gene primer amplification. Sequencing was performed with immunoSEQ multiplex PCR; in TCRdb, only in-frame clones are kept and a portion is missing. D and trimming come from the DNA, and the V and J calls and clone size come from that table. Found here are about 160,000 clones, around nine tenths of them singletons; the top ten hold over 9%. Trimming at V came to 0 bases and at J to 7 bases, leaving 5 bases not matched to a gene. This CDR3 spans 15 amino acids. Germline loops: CDR1 LGHNA, CDR2 YNFKEQ.

The sample was peripheral blood. The chain couples TRBV4-2 to TRBJ1-3, with 8 bases fitting TRBD1. The sequence was obtained from a woman aged 70-85 years with COVID-19, enrolled during active disease. CDR3 amino acids: CASSQDWQGANTIYF. CDR3 DNA sequence: TGTGCCAGCAGCCAAGATTGGCAGGGGGCGAACACCATATATTTT.